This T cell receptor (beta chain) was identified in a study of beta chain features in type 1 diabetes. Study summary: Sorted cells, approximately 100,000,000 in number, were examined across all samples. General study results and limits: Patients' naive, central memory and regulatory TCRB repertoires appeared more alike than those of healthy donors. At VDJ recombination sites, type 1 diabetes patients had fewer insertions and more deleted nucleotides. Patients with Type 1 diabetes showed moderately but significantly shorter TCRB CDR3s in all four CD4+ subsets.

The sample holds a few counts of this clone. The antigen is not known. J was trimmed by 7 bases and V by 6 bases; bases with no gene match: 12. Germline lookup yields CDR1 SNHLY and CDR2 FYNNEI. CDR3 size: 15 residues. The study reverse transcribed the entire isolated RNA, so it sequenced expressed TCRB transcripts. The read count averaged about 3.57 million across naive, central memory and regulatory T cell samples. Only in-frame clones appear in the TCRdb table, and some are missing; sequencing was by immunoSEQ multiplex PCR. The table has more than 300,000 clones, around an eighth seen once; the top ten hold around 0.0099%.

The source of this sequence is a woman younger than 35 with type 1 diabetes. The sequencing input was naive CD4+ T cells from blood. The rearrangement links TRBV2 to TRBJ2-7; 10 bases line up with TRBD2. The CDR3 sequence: CASRDDSSGRGEQYF. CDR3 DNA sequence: TGTGCCAGCAGGGACGACTCTAGCGGGAGAGGTGAGCAGTACTTC.